A selection of T cell receptor beta chains follows, all from one sample in a study of radiotherapy plus CTLA-4 blockade in lung cancer. The table came from immunoSEQ multiplex PCR; TCRdb's copy has only in-frame clones and leaves some out. The profile covers 35,000 to 50,000 clones, with roughly 67% appearing a single time and roughly 25% taken by the ten largest. Here the sequenced sample was peripheral blood, taken from a patient treated with radiotherapy plus ipilimumab. The receptors originated from a human donor with non-small cell lung cancer who had a partial response to radiotherapy plus ipilimumab. CDR3s include the opening cysteine and the closing phenylalanine or tryptophan. The order of the fields is V gene, clone size, D gene, J gene, CDR3 DNA, CDR3 protein. A D gene is named only where the DNA matches it firmly. Clone sizes are given selectively: once, few, many, or a class where the clone is expanded.

v_gene: TRBV9; abundance: .; d_gene: TRBD2; j_gene: TRBJ2-7; CDR3nt: TGTGCCAGCAGCGTAGGGACTAGCGGTACCTACGAGCAGTACTTC; CDR3aa: CASSVGTSGTYEQYF
v_gene: TRBV14; abundance: .; d_gene: TRBD2; j_gene: TRBJ2-7; CDR3nt: TGTGCCAGCAGCCAATTCAGTAGCGGGGGGGACTACGAGCAGTACTTC; CDR3aa: CASSQFSSGGDYEQYF
v_gene: TRBV19; abundance: .; d_gene: TRBD1; j_gene: TRBJ1-4; CDR3nt: TGTGCCAGTAGTTTAACGGGGACAGATGAAAAACTGTTTTTT; CDR3aa: CASSLTGTDEKLFF
v_gene: TRBV11-2; abundance: .; d_gene: .; j_gene: TRBJ1-3; CDR3nt: TGTGCCAGCCCTCTCCTTTGGGGCAGGCTTTTTGGTAACACCATATATTTT; CDR3aa: CASPLLWGRLFGNTIYF
v_gene: TRBV6-1; abundance: once; d_gene: .; j_gene: TRBJ2-3; CDR3nt: TGCGGATCACAGGGTGGCGATACGCAGTATTTT; CDR3aa: CGSQGGDTQYF
v_gene: TRBV4-1; abundance: once; d_gene: TRBD1; j_gene: TRBJ2-5; CDR3nt: TGCGCCAGCAGCCCAGGGACAGGGTGGCAGGAGACCCAGTACTTC; CDR3aa: CASSPGTGWQETQYF
v_gene: TRBV6-5; abundance: few; d_gene: .; j_gene: TRBJ2-7; CDR3nt: TGTGCCAGCAGGCGGGACGCGGGATACGAGCAGTACTTC; CDR3aa: CASRRDAGYEQYF
v_gene: TRBV13; abundance: few; d_gene: .; j_gene: TRBJ2-7; CDR3nt: TGTGCCAGCAGCCCCCCTTTCTCCTACGAGCAGTACTTC; CDR3aa: CASSPPFSYEQYF
v_gene: TRBV27; abundance: .; d_gene: TRBD1; j_gene: TRBJ2-7; CDR3nt: TGTGCCAGCAGTTTAAGGGACAGGGCCCACGAGCAGTACTTC; CDR3aa: CASSLRDRAHEQYF
v_gene: TRBV5-1; abundance: .; d_gene: .; j_gene: TRBJ1-2; CDR3nt: TGCGCCAGCAGCCCCGGGGTAGCTAACTATGGCTACACCTTC; CDR3aa: CASSPGVANYGYTF
v_gene: TRBV4-1; abundance: .; d_gene: .; j_gene: TRBJ2-5; CDR3nt: TGCGCCAGCAGCCAATGGAGAGGGGAGACCCAGTACTTC; CDR3aa: CASSQWRGETQYF
v_gene: TRBV15; abundance: few; d_gene: TRBD1; j_gene: TRBJ2-7; CDR3nt: TGTGCCACCAGCAGAGAGGGACAGGATACCGAGCAGTACTTC; CDR3aa: CATSREGQDTEQYF
v_gene: TRBV5-1; abundance: once; d_gene: TRBD1; j_gene: TRBJ2-1; CDR3nt: TGCGCCAGCAGCCCGGAAGTACAGGGGGCATACAATGAGCAGTTCTTC; CDR3aa: CASSPEVQGAYNEQFF
v_gene: TRBV12-1; abundance: .; d_gene: .; j_gene: TRBJ2-2; CDR3nt: TGTGCCAGCAGCTTCCGGGACAGGGAGTTCAACGGGGAGCTGTTTTTT; CDR3aa: CASSFRDREFNGELFF
v_gene: TRBV30; abundance: .; d_gene: .; j_gene: TRBJ1-1; CDR3nt: TGTGCCTGGACCCAGGGGAACACTGAAGCTTTCTTT; CDR3aa: CAWTQGNTEAFF
v_gene: TRBV7-8; abundance: .; d_gene: TRBD2; j_gene: TRBJ2-1; CDR3nt: TGTGCCAGCAGCTCCTTTAGCGGGGGGGCCTACAATGAGCAGTTCTTC; CDR3aa: CASSSFSGGAYNEQFF
v_gene: TRBV19; abundance: .; d_gene: .; j_gene: TRBJ2-2; CDR3nt: TGTGCCAGTAGTATAGGTGCGGTAGGAAACACCGGGGAGCTGTTTTTT; CDR3aa: CASSIGAVGNTGELFF
v_gene: TRBV2; abundance: .; d_gene: TRBD1; j_gene: TRBJ2-5; CDR3nt: TGTGCCAGCAGTCGTGGACAGGGGATTCAAGAGACCCAGTACTTC; CDR3aa: CASSRGQGIQETQYF
v_gene: TRBV7-2; abundance: few; d_gene: .; j_gene: TRBJ1-4; CDR3nt: TGTGCCAGCAGTTACCCAGGGACTAATGAAAAACTGTTTTTT; CDR3aa: CASSYPGTNEKLFF
v_gene: TRBV5-1; abundance: .; d_gene: TRBD2; j_gene: TRBJ2-7; CDR3nt: TGCGCCAGCAGCTTGGCAGGGACTAGCGGGAGTAGCTCCTACGAGCAGTACTTC; CDR3aa: CASSLAGTSGSSSYEQYF
v_gene: TRBV5-1; abundance: .; d_gene: .; j_gene: TRBJ1-1; CDR3nt: TGCGCCAGCACAACAGGAACCGCGGCCACTGAAGCTTTCTTT; CDR3aa: CASTTGTAATEAFF
v_gene: TRBV29-1; abundance: once; d_gene: .; j_gene: TRBJ1-2; CDR3nt: TGCAGCGTTGACGGCAGGGCAGACGGCTACACCTTC; CDR3aa: CSVDGRADGYTF
v_gene: TRBV10-2; abundance: .; d_gene: .; j_gene: TRBJ2-7; CDR3nt: TGCGCCAGCAGTGAAACAGGATCTGAGCAGTACTTC; CDR3aa: CASSETGSEQYF
v_gene: TRBV18; abundance: .; d_gene: TRBD1; j_gene: TRBJ2-7; CDR3nt: TGTGCCAGCTCACCAAGAGGGACAGGCAGAGAGCAGTACTTC; CDR3aa: CASSPRGTGREQYF
v_gene: TRBV6-6; abundance: .; d_gene: TRBD1; j_gene: TRBJ1-6; CDR3nt: TGTGCCAGCAGAACAGGGGGCCGCGGAAATTCACCCCTCCACTTT; CDR3aa: CASRTGGRGNSPLHF
v_gene: TRBV15; abundance: .; d_gene: TRBD1; j_gene: TRBJ1-6; CDR3nt: TGTGCCACCAGCTTTCGGACAGGGTCGAGTTCACCCCTCCACTTT; CDR3aa: CATSFRTGSSSPLHF
v_gene: TRBV7-9; abundance: .; d_gene: TRBD1; j_gene: TRBJ1-2; CDR3nt: TGTGCCAGCAGCTTAGGTTCCTCCGGGACAGATGTTGGCTACACCTTC; CDR3aa: CASSLGSSGTDVGYTF
v_gene: TRBV5-1; abundance: .; d_gene: .; j_gene: TRBJ2-5; CDR3nt: TGCGCCAGCAGCCCATTGGACTCGTACCAAGAGACCCAGTACTTC; CDR3aa: CASSPLDSYQETQYF
v_gene: TRBV2; abundance: few; d_gene: TRBD2; j_gene: TRBJ2-5; CDR3nt: TGTGCCAGCAGTAAAGGACTAGCGGGAGGCCTAGAGACCCAGTACTTC; CDR3aa: CASSKGLAGGLETQYF
v_gene: TRBV2; abundance: .; d_gene: TRBD1; j_gene: TRBJ2-7; CDR3nt: TGTGCCAGCAGTGAACAGGGACAGGGTCTTTACGAGCAGTACTTC; CDR3aa: CASSEQGQGLYEQYF
v_gene: TRBV7-6; abundance: .; d_gene: .; j_gene: TRBJ1-2; CDR3nt: TGTGCCAGCAGCGCAACTCGACAGGCTGCTGCCTACACCTTC; CDR3aa: CASSATRQAAAYTF
v_gene: TRBV18; abundance: .; d_gene: .; j_gene: TRBJ1-5; CDR3nt: TGTGCCAGCTCACTACTTAGTCCGACATCCGGCTCTAGCAATCAGCCCCAGCATTTT; CDR3aa: CASSLLSPTSGSSNQPQHF
v_gene: TRBV5-1; abundance: once; d_gene: .; j_gene: TRBJ2-7; CDR3nt: TGCGCCAGCAGCTCCCCATCCCGGGACACTGGATCCTACGAGCAGTACTTC; CDR3aa: CASSSPSRDTGSYEQYF
v_gene: TRBV30; abundance: .; d_gene: TRBD2; j_gene: TRBJ2-3; CDR3nt: TGTGCCGGGGGGACTAGCCCCTCCACAGATACGCAGTATTTT; CDR3aa: CAGGTSPSTDTQYF
v_gene: TRBV14; abundance: .; d_gene: .; j_gene: TRBJ2-7; CDR3nt: TGTGCCAGCAGCCCCGCCTCTGCGACAGTGTACGAGCAGTACTTC; CDR3aa: CASSPASATVYEQYF
v_gene: TRBV5-1; abundance: .; d_gene: .; j_gene: TRBJ2-3; CDR3nt: TGCGCCAGCAGCTACTCAGGAGGACTTAGCACAGATACGCAGTATTTT; CDR3aa: CASSYSGGLSTDTQYF
v_gene: TRBV29-1; abundance: .; d_gene: .; j_gene: TRBJ1-2; CDR3nt: TGCAGCGTGGCACAGGAGTGGGGCTACACCTTC; CDR3aa: CSVAQEWGYTF
v_gene: TRBV21-1; abundance: .; d_gene: .; j_gene: TRBJ2-1; CDR3nt: TGTGCCAGCAGCAAACTTCTCGGGGTGATCCCCTCATTTGGCAATGAGCAGTTCTTC; CDR3aa: CASSKLLGVIPSFGNEQFF
v_gene: TRBV28; abundance: .; d_gene: TRBD1; j_gene: TRBJ1-3; CDR3nt: TGTGCCAGCACTCCGGACAGGGGGCTAGGAAACACCATATATTTT; CDR3aa: CASTPDRGLGNTIYF
v_gene: TRBV29-1; abundance: once; d_gene: .; j_gene: TRBJ2-1; CDR3nt: TGCAGCGTTGAAGTGGAGGGTTCCTACAATGAGCAGTTCTTC; CDR3aa: CSVEVEGSYNEQFF